This entry lists 12 T cell receptor beta chains sequenced from one sample in a study of shared clonotypes between healthy human individuals. Some clones are missing from TCRdb's copy, which holds only in-frame ones; the method was immunoSEQ multiplex PCR. The sample comprises over a million clones, under 80% of which are singletons, and approximately 1.5% rests with the top ten. Sequenced sample: memory CD4+ T cells sorted from blood. The sample's subset: CD45RA-negative fraction. These TCRs come from a man between 18 and 29 years old in good health.

The chain recombines TRBV5-1 with TRBJ1-3, with 7 bases fitting TRBD1. Germline CDR1 and CDR2: SGHRS and YFSETQ. The CDR3 is 16 residues long. Trimming took 1 base from V and 4 from J; bases not matched to a gene: 8. The CDR3 spells CASSLQGVTLGNTIYF. The CDR3 region has the DNA TGCGCCAGCAGCTTGCAGGGGGTAACGTTGGGAAACACCATATATTTT. The full variable domain, its missing parts supplied by reference TRBV5-1 and TRBJ1-3, is KAGVTQTPRYLIKTRGQQVTLSCSPISGHRSVSWYQQTPGQGLQFLFEYFSETQRNKGNFPGRFSGRQFSNSRSEMNVSTLELGDSALYLCASSLQGVTLGNTIYFGEGSWLTVV.

The V call is TRBV7-9, the J call TRBJ2-7; no firm D call. Germline V gene data show CDR1 as SEHNR and CDR2 as FQNEAQ (reference sequence). V lost 0 bases to trimming and J lost 6 bases, with 6 bases between them. The length of the CDR3 is 12 residues. The CDR3 region is CASSLAPREQYF. CDR3 bases: TGTGCCAGCAGCTTAGCCCCGCGCGAGCAGTACTTC.

This clone has at least ten counts. The chain recombines TRBV28 with TRBJ2-7; D not certain. Trimming took 6 bases from V and 9 from J, leaving 12 bases between them. The CDR3 consists of 11 residues. CDR1 MDHEN and CDR2 SYDVKM come from the germline V gene. The CDR3 DNA reads as TGTGCCAGCAGATACAGTGGGCGGCAGTACTTC. Residues: CASRYSGRQYF.

The chain joins TRBV2 to TRBJ2-1; D uncertain. Germline lookup yields CDR1 SNHLY and CDR2 FYNNEI. This CDR3 has 15 amino acids. V lost 6 bases and J 3 bases, leaving 15 bases between the germline ends. The chain's CDR3 is CASSPAQNFYNEQFF. CDR3 sequence (DNA): TGTGCCAGCAGCCCTGCTCAGAACTTCTACAATGAGCAGTTCTTC. Based on the CDR3 plus reference TRBV2 and TRBJ2-1, the full variable domain is EPEVTQTPSHQVTQMGQEVILRCVPISNHLYFYWYRQILGQKVEFLVSFYNNEISEKSEIFDDQFSVERPDGSNFTLKIRSTKLEDSAMYFCASSPAQNFYNEQFFGPGTRLTVL.

Turning to this clone: Other DNA sequences in the same sample also yield this CDR3. The chain links TRBV5-1 to TRBJ2-5; D is possibly TRBD1 or TRBD2 (5 bases each). The germline gives CDR1 SGHRS, CDR2 YFSETQ. V was clipped by 0 bases and J by 3 bases, with 9 bases between them. This CDR3 has 14 residues. The CDR3 spells CASSLAGTEETQYF. The CDR3 DNA follows: TGCGCCAGCAGCTTGGCCGGGACCGAAGAGACCCAGTACTTC.

This chain links TRBV7-2 with TRBJ2-5, with D possibly matching TRBD2 (5 bases). The CDR3 loop spans 14 amino acids. The V and J ends lost 4 bases and 4 bases respectively, with 13 bases between them. In germline, CDR1 is SGHTA, CDR2 FQGNSA. The CDR3 coding sequence is TGTGCCAGCAGCTCCACCGGGATGAGAGAGACCCAGTACTTC. It translates to CASSSTGMRETQYF.

Concerning this clone itself: In the same sample, other DNA sequences code for this CDR3. CDR3 in DNA: TGTGCCAGCAGCCTGCAGGGGAACACTGAAGCTTTCTTT. This gives the protein CASSLQGNTEAFF. The chain has TRBV7-9 and TRBJ1-1, with a tentative D call TRBD1 (5 bases). The germline gives CDR1 SEHNR, CDR2 FQNEAQ (reference sequence). V lost 5 bases and J lost 1, with 8 bases in between. There are 13 residues in the CDR3.

This chain joins TRBV27 and TRBJ2-1, with 13 nucleotides matching TRBD2. CDR1 and CDR2 (germline): MNHEY, SMNVEV (reference sequence). The CDR3 is 16 amino acids. V gave up 5 bases and J gave up 12 bases; unmatched junction bases: 13. CDR3 region: CASSPSRTSGRLRQFF. The DNA of the CDR3 is TGTGCCAGCAGTCCCTCAAGGACTAGCGGGAGACTCCGGCAGTTCTTC.

The chain recombines TRBV4-1 with TRBJ1-5, with D possibly TRBD1 on 5 matching bases. Germline CDR1 and CDR2: MGHRA and YSYEKL. The V end lost 4 bases, the J end lost 5 bases, and 18 bases lay between the germline ends. This CDR3 has 16 amino acids. The CDR3: CASSPTDKGEDQPQHF. CDR3 nucleotide sequence: TGCGCCAGCAGCCCGACCGACAAAGGGGAGGATCAGCCCCAGCATTTT.

The chain uses TRBV6-6 and TRBJ1-1; 7 bases agree with TRBD1. This CDR3 has 14 amino acids. CDR1 and CDR2 (germline): MNHNY, SVGAGI (reference sequence). The ends lost 8 bases at V and 4 bases at J; junction bases unmatched: 10. The CDR3 region has the DNA TGTGCCAGCGAGTTAGAGGGGGCTATCACTGAAGCTTTCTTT. Protein sequence: CASELEGAITEAFF.

V usage is TRBV18 and J usage is TRBJ1-2; 8 nucleotides line up with TRBD1. V was clipped by 6 bases and J by 7 bases; unmatched bases: 7. The CDR3 runs 13 residues. Per the germline V gene, CDR1 is KGHSH and CDR2 is LQKENI. The CDR3 DNA reads TGTGCCAGCTCTCCGGGACAGGTCCTTGGCTACACCTTC. Amino acids: CASSPGQVLGYTF.

The chain links TRBV4-3 to TRBJ1-2, with TRBD1 identical over 7 bases. The CDR3 covers 15 residues. Trimming cost V 0 bases and J 7 bases; bases outside gene matches: 8. Germline values: CDR1 LGHNA, CDR2 YSLEER. The CDR3 bases are TGCGCCAGCAGCCAAGAGGGAAGGGGGCTCGGTGGCTACACCTTC. Translation gives CASSQEGRGLGGYTF.